The text below deals with one T cell receptor (beta chain). This sample is part of a study of T cell responses to AZD1222 COVID-19 vaccine. Assay: immunoSEQ multiplex PCR; the TCRdb copy retains only in-frame clones and omits some. The data show 150,000 to 200,000 clones, with over 90% seen just once and approximately 2.2% held by the top ten. This TCR was sampled from an adult in good health. The specimen comprised peripheral blood, sampled on day 0 of AZD1222 vaccination.

CDR3 in DNA: TGTGCCAGCAGCCCGCGGTTTGGTAGCACAGATACGCAGTATTTT. Its protein is CASSPRFGSTDTQYF. The J gene is TRBJ2-3, the V gene TRBV9; no firm D call. This CDR3 has 15 amino acids. The V gene's germline CDR1 is SGDLS and CDR2 YYNGEE. Trimming left V 4 bases short and J 0 bases short, with 12 bases between.